These 26 T cell receptor beta chains came from one sample sequenced in a study of blood T cell repertoires in COVID-19. Method: immunoSEQ multiplex PCR; TCRdb's copy keeps in-frame clones and lacks some. The sample has 400,000 to 450,000 clones; 75% to 90% are singletons. The sample taken for sequencing was peripheral blood. These receptors came from a woman in her thirties or forties with COVID-19, enrolled during active disease.

The chain carries TRBV6-5 and TRBJ1-1; tentative D call: TRBD1 (5 bases). The germline gives CDR1 MNHEY, CDR2 SVGAGI. The V end was cut by 2 bases, the J end by 8 bases, with 12 bases between. This CDR3 is built from 13 residues. The DNA for the CDR3 is TGTGCCAGCAGTTACGACAGACGCAGGGAAGCTTTCTTT. Translating gives CASSYDRRREAFF.

The rearrangement links TRBV5-6 to TRBJ1-2, with a tentative D call TRBD1 (6 bases). CDR1 is SGHDT, CDR2 YYEEEE, per germline. The CDR3 contains 17 residues. V was shortened by 6 bases and J by 6 bases, with 27 bases between the two germline ends. CDR3: CASILYRDIDRSHGYTF. The CDR3 DNA sequence: TGTGCCAGCATCTTATACCGGGACATTGATCGGAGCCATGGCTACACCTTC.

The rearrangement joins TRBV28 to TRBJ1-5; 11 bases fit TRBD1. The CDR3 is made up of 17 amino acids. With 7 bases clipped from V and 0 bases from J, the junction kept 8 bases outside the gene matches. Germline CDR1 and CDR2: MDHEN and SYDVKM. The chain's CDR3 is CASKPGQGGGSNQPQHF. The CDR3 DNA follows: TGTGCCAGCAAGCCGGGACAGGGGGGTGGTAGCAATCAGCCCCAGCATTTT.

The chain uses TRBV19 and TRBJ1-2; D gene unclear. The V gene's germline CDR1 is LNHDA and CDR2 SQIVND (reference sequence). This CDR3 has 14 amino acids. The V and J ends lost 5 bases and 4 bases respectively, with 14 bases between them. CDR3 amino acids: CASSPFLLSYGYTF. CDR3 in DNA: TGTGCCAGTAGTCCCTTTTTACTCTCCTATGGCTACACCTTC.

This clone was recorded a few times. The chain combines TRBV7-9 with TRBJ1-6, with 11 bases fitting TRBD1. In germline, CDR1 is SEHNR, CDR2 FQNEAQ (reference sequence). J lost 8 bases, V lost 1 base, and 4 bases had no gene match. The CDR3 length is 16 residues. The CDR3 sequence: CASSLGTGGPDSPLHF. In DNA, the CDR3 is TGTGCCAGCAGCTTAGGGACAGGGGGCCCGGATTCACCCCTCCACTTT. The full variable domain, completed using reference TRBV7-9 and TRBJ1-6, is DTGVSQNPRHKITKRGQNVTFRCDPISEHNRLYWYRQTLGQGPEFLTYFQNEAQLEKSRLLSDRFSAERPKGSFSTLEIQRTEQGDSAMYLCASSLGTGGPDSPLHFGNGTRLTVT.

The chain combines TRBV6-2 or TRBV6-3 with TRBJ1-6; D gene unclear. From germline, CDR1 is MNHEY and CDR2 SVGEGT. CDR3 length equals 11 residues. Trimming took off 5 bases at V and 10 bases at J, with 6 bases between the two ends. CDR3 in amino acids: CASSPGSPLHF. For the CDR3, the DNA is TGTGCCAGCAGTCCAGGATCACCCCTCCACTTT.

This clone is a singleton in its sample. V is TRBV4-1 and J is TRBJ2-1; 9 bases are shared with TRBD2. Germline trimming cut 3 bases from V and 4 bases from J; bases unmatched to any gene: 10. Germline V lookup: CDR1 MGHRA, CDR2 YSYEKL. The CDR3 runs 17 residues. The CDR3 DNA follows: TGCGCCAGCAGCCATTGGGCGAGGCGGGGGGGTTACAATGAGCAGTTCTTC. It encodes CASSHWARRGGYNEQFF.

This sequence joins TRBV5-1 and TRBJ2-5; 7 positions agree with TRBD1. J gave up 1 base and V 4 bases, and 4 bases lay outside the gene matches. The CDR3 runs to 14 residues. The germline CDR1 and CDR2 sequences are SGHRS and YFSETQ. The CDR3 here is CASSHGTVQETQYF. DNA for the CDR3: TGCGCCAGCAGCCACGGGACAGTCCAAGAGACCCAGTACTTC.

This chain links TRBV2 with TRBJ1-6; D gene uncertain. V dropped 3 bases and J dropped 6 bases, with 9 bases sitting between them. The CDR3 length is 14 residues. Germline CDR1 SNHLY, CDR2 FYNNEI. CDR3 region: CASSDTRSNSPLHF. The CDR3 DNA follows: TGTGCCAGCAGTGACACTAGATCTAATTCACCCCTCCACTTT.

This clone was seen only a few times. Written as DNA, the CDR3 is TGTGCCAGCATGCTGATCTGGGACAGGGGCGCATATAGCAATCAGCCCCAGCATTTT. Translating gives CASMLIWDRGAYSNQPQHF. The V and J genes are TRBV28 and TRBJ1-5; 10 positions match TRBD1. There are 19 residues in the CDR3. With V trimmed by 7 bases and J by 0 bases, 15 bases remained unmatched. In germline, CDR1 is MDHEN, CDR2 SYDVKM. Variable domain in full (rest from reference TRBV28 and TRBJ1-5): DVKVTQSSRYLVKRTGEKVFLECVQDMDHENMFWYRQDPGLGLRLIYFSYDVKMKEKGDIPEGYSVSREKKERFSLILESASTNQTSMYLCASMLIWDRGAYSNQPQHFGDGTRLSIL.

The V call is TRBV7-2, the J call TRBJ1-6; D is ambiguous. V was clipped by 1 base and J by 5 bases, with 9 bases between them. The CDR3 runs to 15 residues. Germline-derived CDR1 and CDR2 are SGHTA and FQGNSA. The CDR3 spells CASSLVQRDNSPLHF. CDR3 nucleotide sequence: TGTGCCAGCAGCTTAGTACAGAGAGATAATTCACCCCTCCACTTT.

The gene calls are TRBV3-1 (or the pseudogene TRBV3-2) and TRBJ2-7; TRBD2 aligns across 9 bases. V shed 1 base, J shed 3 bases, and the junction held 4 bases outside the gene matches. This CDR3 has 15 amino acids. In germline, CDR1 is LGHDT, CDR2 YNNKEL (reference sequence). Written as DNA, the CDR3 is TGTGCCAGCAGCCAAGGGGGACTAGCTTTCTACGAGCAGTACTTC. Its translation: CASSQGGLAFYEQYF.

V and J are TRBV5-1 and TRBJ1-2, with 9 bases matching TRBD1. The germline CDR1 and CDR2 sequences are SGHRS and YFSETQ. The CDR3 length is 15 residues. Losses at the gene ends were 4 bases for V and 1 base for J; bases not matched to a gene: 5. This chain's CDR3 is CASSEGQGLNYGYTF. CDR3 nucleotides: TGCGCCAGCAGCGAGGGACAGGGACTTAACTATGGCTACACCTTC. Using reference TRBV5-1 and TRBJ1-2 for the parts outside the CDR3, the full variable domain is KAGVTQTPRYLIKTRGQQVTLSCSPISGHRSVSWYQQTPGQGLQFLFEYFSETQRNKGNFPGRFSGRQFSNSRSEMNVSTLELGDSALYLCASSEGQGLNYGYTFGSGTRLTVV.

The chain combines TRBV11-2 with TRBJ1-6; 9 bases agree with TRBD1. CDR3 length: 16 amino acids. Germline values: CDR1 SGHAT, CDR2 FQNNGV. J was trimmed by 10 bases and V by 5 bases; bases with no gene match: 12. The CDR3 DNA follows: TGTGCCAGCAGCCCCCGGGGGACAGGGTTTACATCACCCCTCCACTTT. Its translation: CASSPRGTGFTSPLHF.

The J gene is TRBJ1-5, the V gene TRBV6-6, with 8 bases lining up with TRBD1. The CDR3 spans 16 residues. V lost 2 bases, J lost 5 bases, and 8 bases stayed unmatched. Germline CDR1 is MNHNY and CDR2 is SVGAGI (reference sequence). CDR3 nucleotide sequence: TGTGCCAGCAGTTACCGGACAGGGTGGGGAGATCAGCCCCAGCATTTT. This gives the protein CASSYRTGWGDQPQHF.

The CDR3 DNA reads TGTGCCAGCAGCTTAGGGACAGGGTTGGGAGATACGCAGTATTTT. Amino acid sequence: CASSLGTGLGDTQYF. The V call is TRBV11-3, the J call TRBJ2-3; TRBD1 agrees at 8 bases. Germline CDR1 is SGHNT and CDR2 is YENEEA. J was trimmed by 5 bases and V by 1 base; bases with no gene match: 5. There are 15 residues in the CDR3.

This chain uses TRBV27 with TRBJ1-5; TRBD1 might be the D (6 bases). The CDR3 consists of 14 residues. Germline CDR1 MNHEY, CDR2 SMNVEV (reference sequence). Between the trimmed V and J ends, which lost 3 bases and 5 bases, there was a span of 11 bases. CDR3 in DNA: TGTGCCAGCAGTTTGGTGGGGGCCTATCAGCCCCAGCATTTT. This translates into CASSLVGAYQPQHF.

V gene TRBV19 combines with J gene TRBJ1-2; tentatively, D is TRBD1 (5 bases). Germline CDR1 is LNHDA and CDR2 is SQIVND (reference sequence). Trimming shortened V by 6 bases and J by 0 bases, and 23 bases separated the two germline ends. The CDR3 totals 18 residues. As DNA, the CDR3 is TGTGCCAGTAGCAACCCTCGGGGGGTCTTCCACGCTAACTATGGCTACACCTTC. It codes for CASSNPRGVFHANYGYTF. Full variable domain (rest looked up from reference TRBV19 and TRBJ1-2): DGGITQSPKYLFRKEGQNVTLSCEQNLNHDAMYWYRQDPGQGLRLIYYSQIVNDFQKGDIAEGYSVSREKKESFPLTVTSAQKNPTAFYLCASSNPRGVFHANYGYTFGSGTRLTVV.

J is TRBJ2-7 and V is TRBV5-6; D might be TRBD2 (6 bases). V gave up 6 bases and J gave up 6 bases, with 16 bases separating them. The CDR3 runs to 13 residues. Germline lookup yields CDR1 SGHDT and CDR2 YYEEEE. CDR3 DNA sequence: TGTGCCAGCACCCGTCTAGCGTTGGGCGAGCAGTACTTC. Amino acids: CASTRLALGEQYF.

The chain has TRBV6-6 and TRBJ1-3, with a possible D match to TRBD1 (6 bases). The CDR3 runs to 13 residues. Trimming removed 6 bases from V and 8 bases from J, with 14 bases in between. Germline CDR1 MNHNY, CDR2 SVGAGI (reference sequence). The CDR3 spells CASRLRQDYTIYF. CDR3 in DNA: TGTGCCAGCAGGCTTAGACAGGACTACACCATATATTTT.

This clone was seen a handful of times. The chain uses TRBV5-1 and TRBJ1-5; D may be TRBD1 (6 bases). V was shortened by 4 bases and J by 0 bases, with 14 bases between the two germline ends. This CDR3 contains 16 residues. CDR1 SGHRS and CDR2 YFSETQ come from the germline V gene. Here the CDR3 reads CASSRVDSYSNQPQHF. The CDR3 bases are TGCGCCAGCAGCCGGGTGGACAGCTATAGCAATCAGCCCCAGCATTTT. Drawing the rest from reference TRBV5-1 and TRBJ1-5, the complete variable domain is KAGVTQTPRYLIKTRGQQVTLSCSPISGHRSVSWYQQTPGQGLQFLFEYFSETQRNKGNFPGRFSGRQFSNSRSEMNVSTLELGDSALYLCASSRVDSYSNQPQHFGDGTRLSIL.

This chain links TRBV4-3 with TRBJ1-2; TRBD1 matches at 8 bases. V shed 2 bases, J shed 5 bases, and the junction held 1 base outside the gene matches. The germline V gene has CDR1 LGHNA and CDR2 YSLEER. This CDR3 region has 13 residues. The CDR3 loop reads CASSQWTGYGYTF. The CDR3, as DNA: TGCGCCAGCAGCCAATGGACAGGGTATGGCTACACCTTC.

This clone appeared once. This chain connects TRBV2 to TRBJ1-5; D possibly corresponds to TRBD1 (5 bases). The CDR3 has 13 residues. V shed 3 bases and J shed 7 bases, with 10 bases lying between them. The germline V gene has CDR1 SNHLY and CDR2 FYNNEI. The CDR3 loop is CASSEGRAQPQHF. CDR3 bases: TGTGCCAGCAGTGAGGGCAGGGCGCAGCCCCAGCATTTT. Supplemented by reference TRBV2 and TRBJ1-5, the full variable domain reads EPEVTQTPSHQVTQMGQEVILRCVPISNHLYFYWYRQILGQKVEFLVSFYNNEISEKSEIFDDQFSVERPDGSNFTLKIRSTKLEDSAMYFCASSEGRAQPQHFGDGTRLSIL.

The rearrangement uses TRBV3-1 (or the pseudogene TRBV3-2) and TRBJ1-2; D ambiguous. V lost 1 base and J 7 bases, leaving 13 bases between the germline ends. Germline CDR1 and CDR2: LGHDT and YNNKEL (reference sequence). This CDR3 comprises 14 residues. For the CDR3, the DNA is TGTGCCAGCAGCCAAGCCGATACAAGGAGTGGCTACACCTTC. The encoded protein is CASSQADTRSGYTF.

The genes are TRBV18 and TRBJ2-2; D uncertain. Germline CDR1 is KGHSH and CDR2 is LQKENI. This CDR3 has 14 residues. The V end lost 3 bases, the J end lost 6 bases, and 11 bases lay between the germline ends. CDR3 sequence reads: CASSPSLRSGELFF. The DNA for the CDR3 is TGTGCCAGCTCACCGAGTCTCCGTTCCGGGGAGCTGTTTTTT.

The rearrangement uses TRBV7-2 and TRBJ2-5; 7 bases are a match to TRBD1. V was clipped by 0 bases and J by 7 bases; unmatched bases: 11. CDR1 SGHTA and CDR2 FQGNSA come from the germline V gene. CDR3 length equals 16 residues. CDR3 residues: CASSLASGQVVGTQYF. The CDR3 coding sequence is TGTGCCAGCAGCTTAGCGTCAGGACAGGTAGTCGGGACCCAGTACTTC.